Each of the 22 T cell receptor beta chains below was sequenced from the same sample in a study of blood T cells in healthy people across ages. A second about 7 to 12 cycle PCR used barcoded and J-beta primers. TCRdb reprocessed the 5' RACE reads via MiXCR and lists one record per CDR3 protein. The repertoire holds over 1,500,000 distinct CDR3 sequences, with around 48% as singletons. Specimen: blood. Source of these receptors: a woman aged 40 to 50 in good health.

This chain joins TRBV2 and TRBJ2-5, with 7 bases lining up with TRBD2. Germline loops: CDR1 SNHLY, CDR2 FYNNEI. The V and J ends lost 7 bases and 5 bases, in that order; junction bases with no gene match: 4. The CDR3 runs 12 residues. CDR3 in amino acids: CASIEAGETQYF. CDR3 DNA sequence: TGTGCCAGCATCGAAGCGGGGGAGACCCAGTACTTC.

Only a few counts were recorded for this clonotype. The chain recombines TRBV15 with TRBJ2-5, with 8 bases lining up with TRBD1. The CDR3 is 15 amino acids. V was pared by 2 bases and J by 2 bases, with 4 bases of the junction left unmatched. Germline lookup yields CDR1 LNHNV and CDR2 YYDKDF (reference sequence). Here the CDR3 reads CATSRQQGVQETQYF. The CDR3 nucleotides are TGTGCCACCAGCAGACAACAGGGGGTGCAAGAGACCCAGTACTTC.

Ten or more counts support this clonotype. V and J are TRBV7-2 and TRBJ2-6; D gene ambiguous. Germline loops: CDR1 SGHTA, CDR2 FQGNSA. The V end lost 4 bases, the J end lost 2 bases, and 9 bases lay between the germline ends. CDR3 size: 15 residues. The CDR3 spells CASSWEDAGANVLTF. CDR3 DNA sequence: TGTGCCAGCAGCTGGGAAGACGCTGGGGCCAACGTCCTGACTTTC. The variable domain in full, with the rest retrieved from reference TRBV7-2 and TRBJ2-6, is GAGVSQSPSNKVTEKGKDVELRCDPISGHTALYWYRQSLGQGLEFLIYFQGNSAPDKSGLPSDRFSAERTGGSVSTLTIQRTQQEDSAVYLCASSWEDAGANVLTFGAGSRLTVL.

This clonotype has only a few counts. J is TRBJ2-1 and V is TRBV5-1, with no clear D. Germline V lookup: CDR1 SGHRS, CDR2 YFSETQ. V dropped 3 bases and J dropped 8 bases, with 24 bases sitting between them. The length of the CDR3 is 17 residues. CDR3 bases: TGCGCCAGCAGCTGGATTGTATCGGGTTCCTTGGGCGATGAGCAGTTCTTC. This codes for CASSWIVSGSLGDEQFF.

The chain recombines TRBV28 with TRBJ2-5; D might be TRBD1 (5 bases). The J call may be faulty, since TRBJ2-1 better matches the DNA end. The CDR3 has 15 residues. Germline assignment: CDR1 MDHEN and CDR2 SYDVKM. The CDR3 coding sequence is TGTGCCAGCAGTCTCCCTAAGGGGATACAAGAGACCCAGTTCTTC. Its translation: CASSLPKGIQETQFF.

Ten or more counts support this clonotype. This chain joins TRBV7-2 and TRBJ1-2, with D maybe TRBD1 (5 bases). The length of the CDR3 is 14 residues. With 5 bases removed from V and 0 bases from J, the gap between germline ends came to 10 bases. The germline V gene encodes CDR1 SGHTA and CDR2 FQGNSA. CDR3 DNA: TGTGCCAGCAGCCCGGGGGGTGCTAACTATGGCTACACCTTC. It codes for CASSPGGANYGYTF. Full variable domain (missing parts from reference TRBV7-2 and TRBJ1-2): GAGVSQSPSNKVTEKGKDVELRCDPISGHTALYWYRQSLGQGLEFLIYFQGNSAPDKSGLPSDRFSAERTGGSVSTLTIQRTQQEDSAVYLCASSPGGANYGYTFGSGTRLTVV.

V usage is TRBV18 and J usage is TRBJ2-4; D ambiguous. With the DNA end fitting TRBJ2-7 better, the J assignment may be wrong. The CDR3 has 16 amino acids. Per germline, CDR1 KGHSH and CDR2 LQKENI. The CDR3 loop is CASSPPTATLGYEQYF. In DNA form, the CDR3 reads TGTGCCAGCTCACCACCAACGGCAACCCTCGGCTACGAGCAGTACTTC.

This clonotype appeared a few times. The chain uses TRBV18 and TRBJ1-2, with D uncertain. CDR1 KGHSH and CDR2 LQKENI come from the germline V gene. V shed 0 bases and J shed 6 bases, with 11 bases lying between them. CDR3 length equals 14 residues. CDR3 loop: CASSPPELSNGYTF. Written as DNA, the CDR3 is TGTGCCAGCTCACCACCGGAACTTTCGAATGGCTACACCTTC.

The J gene is TRBJ1-1, the V gene TRBV18, with D hard to call. Trimming pared 3 bases from V and 4 bases from J, leaving 9 bases between. The CDR3 spans 13 residues. Looked up from germline, CDR1 is KGHSH and CDR2 is LQKENI. Written as DNA, the CDR3 is TGTGCCAGCTCACCTGAGGTTGGCACTGAAGCTTTCTTT. Amino acids: CASSPEVGTEAFF.

This clonotype was seen at least ten times. The chain links TRBV29-1 to TRBJ2-7; no clear D gene. CDR3 length equals 12 residues. Per the germline V gene, CDR1 is SQVTM and CDR2 is ANQGSEA. Trimming took off 7 bases at V and 4 bases at J, with 14 bases between the two ends. The CDR3 sequence: CSAQINRYEQYF. The CDR3 DNA reads as TGCAGCGCCCAGATTAACCGATACGAGCAGTACTTC.

This clonotype has more than one count but fewer than ten. The V and J genes are TRBV2 and TRBJ2-1, with TRBD1 identical over 10 bases. V was pared by 7 bases and J by 9 bases, with 9 bases of the junction left unmatched. Germline V gene sequence: CDR1 SNHLY, CDR2 FYNNEI. The length of the CDR3 is 14 residues. CDR3 sequence reads: CASNDRGRRTEQFF. The DNA for the CDR3 is TGTGCCAGCAATGACAGGGGGCGGAGGACTGAGCAGTTCTTC.

The rearrangement uses TRBV7-6 and TRBJ2-5, with TRBD1 identical over 7 bases. Trimming took 3 bases from V and 11 from J; bases not matched to a gene: 15. CDR3 size: 15 residues. In germline, CDR1 is SGHVS, CDR2 FNYEAQ. CDR3 DNA sequence: TGTGCCAGCAGCTTTGCTACAGGGGTCAGGAATGAGCAGTACTTC. Translating gives CASSFATGVRNEQYF.

The V call is TRBV20-1, the J call TRBJ1-5; no reliable D call. Trimming removed 3 bases at V and 5 bases at J, with 17 bases between. The CDR3 loop spans 15 amino acids. CDR1 and CDR2 from the germline V gene are DFQATT and SNEGSKA (reference sequence). CDR3 bases: TGCAGTGCTAGTGTCGACCGGAACGGTCATCAGCCCCAGCATTTT. Its translation is CSASVDRNGHQPQHF.

V is TRBV4-3 and J is TRBJ1-5; 10 bases align to TRBD1. The CDR3 sequence is 18 residues long. V was clipped by 0 bases and J by 4 bases; unmatched bases: 9. CDR1 and CDR2 (germline): LGHNA, YSLEER. DNA of the CDR3: TGCGCCAGCAGCCAAGACAGGACAGGGGGAGCTCCTAATCAGCCCCAGCATTTT. Translated: CASSQDRTGGAPNQPQHF.

This clonotype was found a few times. The rearrangement uses TRBV9 and TRBJ2-1; D not resolved. Trimming removed 0 bases from V and 6 bases from J, with 7 bases in between. From germline, CDR1 is SGDLS and CDR2 YYNGEE. The CDR3 is 13 residues long. In nucleotides, the CDR3 is TGTGCCAGCAGCGTAGCTACCTCCAATGAGCAGTTCTTC. It encodes CASSVATSNEQFF.

In nucleotides, the CDR3 is TGTGCCAGCAGTATAGGGGGGGGCCTGAATGAGCAGTTCTTC. It is translated as CASSIGGGLNEQFF. V usage is TRBV28 and J usage is TRBJ2-1, with D tentatively TRBD2 (7 bases). V shed 5 bases and J shed 7 bases, with 15 bases lying between them. This CDR3 contains 14 residues. The germline CDR1 and CDR2 sequences are MDHEN and SYDVKM.

This chain joins TRBV6-6 and TRBJ2-3, with D uncertain. This CDR3 has 16 residues. Germline V gives CDR1 MNHNY, CDR2 SVGAGI (reference sequence). Between the trimmed V and J ends, which lost 0 bases and 2 bases, there was a span of 12 bases. The CDR3 coding sequence is TGTGCCAGCAGTTACTCGCGCTGGGCCAACACAGATACGCAGTATTTT. Its translation is CASSYSRWANTDTQYF.

J is TRBJ2-5 and V is TRBV20-1; the match to TRBD1 covers 12 bases. The CDR3 length is 16 residues. Germline V gene data show CDR1 as DFQATT and CDR2 as SNEGSKA (reference sequence). J lost 4 bases, V lost 2 bases, and 8 bases had no gene match. The CDR3 nucleotides are TGCAGTGCTAGATCCCGGGGACAGGGGGCCCCAGAGACCCAGTACTTC. Residues: CSARSRGQGAPETQYF.

The rearrangement uses TRBV15 and TRBJ1-5; 10 bases map to TRBD1. Germline values: CDR1 LNHNV, CDR2 YYDKDF (reference sequence). Losses at the gene ends were 5 bases for V and 6 bases for J; bases not matched to a gene: 7. The CDR3 is made up of 15 amino acids. The CDR3 bases are TGTGCCACCAGCGCTGGACAGGGGGTAACTCAGCCCCAGCATTTT. As protein: CATSAGQGVTQPQHF.

There are a few counts of this clonotype. The chain employs TRBV7-6 and TRBJ2-3; possibly TRBD1 or TRBD2 for D (5 bases each). Germline V gene sequence: CDR1 SGHVS, CDR2 FNYEAQ. The length of the CDR3 is 15 residues. The ends were cut back, 3 bases at V and 4 bases at J, with 14 bases in the middle. The CDR3 coding sequence is TGTGCCAGCAGCTTTCTCGGGGCGGAGTCAGATACGCAGTATTTT. Translation: CASSFLGAESDTQYF.

As to this clonotype: A much larger clone lies one base from this, so it may be a read error. The V call is TRBV7-2, the J call TRBJ2-1; D is uncertain. The DNA end lines up better with TRBJ2-7; the J call may be wrong. Germline V CDR1 and CDR2: SGHTA, FQGNSA. The CDR3 length is 14 residues. For the CDR3, the DNA is TGTGCCAGCAGCGTAGAAGGCTATGGGAATGAGCAGTACTTC. It codes for CASSVEGYGNEQYF.

The rearrangement uses TRBV7-9 and TRBJ1-1; D remains unclear. The CDR3 contains 12 residues. Looked up from germline, CDR1 is SEHNR and CDR2 is FQNEAQ (reference sequence). Deletions cut 4 bases from V and 7 bases from J, with 10 bases between. The CDR3 is CASSSRTGEAFF. CDR3 coding DNA: TGTGCCAGCAGCTCACGGACTGGTGAAGCTTTCTTT.